One and the same sample provided the 7 T cell receptor beta chains below, sequenced in a study of T cell responses to AZD1222 COVID-19 vaccine. Profiling relied on immunoSEQ multiplex PCR, and the TCRdb table lists in-frame clones only, not all of them. The data show 100,000 to 150,000 clones, roughly 93% seen once. Sequencing used peripheral blood, obtained on day 0 of AZD1222 vaccination. The receptor set was obtained from an adult in good health.

The CDR3 protein is CASSQIISGAKAFF. CDR3 nucleotides: TGCGCCAGCAGCCAGATAATTTCAGGGGCTAAAGCTTTCTTT. The chain is built from TRBV4-1 and TRBJ1-1; tentatively, D is TRBD1 (6 bases). V was trimmed by 3 bases and J by 9 bases, leaving 17 bases between them. Germline V CDR1 and CDR2: MGHRA, YSYEKL. The CDR3 covers 14 residues.

V usage is TRBV6-6 and J usage is TRBJ2-4; TRBD1 aligns across 9 bases. Germline values: CDR1 MNHNY, CDR2 SVGAGI (reference sequence). V lost 6 bases and J lost 2; bases outside the gene matches: 8. This CDR3 comprises 16 residues. Written as DNA, the CDR3 is TGTGCCAGCAGATTAACAGGGGGCGCCTCCAAAAACATTCAGTACTTC. Translated, it gives CASRLTGGASKNIQYF.

With respect to this clone: A junction end diverges from the germline sequence, so it may reflect a read error. The chain links TRBV10-2 to TRBJ1-4; the D gene is possibly TRBD1 (5 bases). Looked up from germline, CDR1 is WSHSY and CDR2 is SAAADI. The CDR3 consists of 18 residues. The CDR3 region has the DNA TGCGCCAGCTGTGAGCGGCAGGGATCCCTCCTTTCTAATGAAAAACTGTTTTTT. It translates to CASCERQGSLLSNEKLFF.

The chain has TRBV18 and TRBJ1-6; D perhaps matches TRBD1 (6 bases). V was cut by 6 bases and J by 3 bases, with 9 bases left in between. The CDR3 consists of 14 residues. Germline V gene data show CDR1 as KGHSH and CDR2 as LQKENI. CDR3 nucleotide sequence: TGTGCCAGCTCGTCGGACAGCTATAATTCACCCCTCCACTTT. This encodes CASSSDSYNSPLHF.

This chain's CDR3 is CASSTSSGSYNEQFF. In DNA, the CDR3 is TGTGCCAGTAGTACCTCTAGCGGGAGCTACAATGAGCAGTTCTTC. This chain links TRBV19 with TRBJ2-1; 10 bases map to TRBD2. This CDR3 spans 15 amino acids. Trimming removed 4 bases from V and 3 bases from J; junction bases left unmatched: 3. The germline V gene encodes CDR1 LNHDA and CDR2 SQIVND (reference sequence).

V usage is TRBV3-1 (or the pseudogene TRBV3-2) and J usage is TRBJ2-5, with TRBD2 as a possible D gene (5 bases). The CDR3 has 11 amino acids. Germline CDR1 and CDR2: LGHDT and YNNKEL (reference sequence). V lost 9 bases, J lost 4 bases, and 9 bases lay in between. DNA for the CDR3: TGTGCCAGGACGGAGGTAGAGACCCAGTACTTC. Protein: CARTEVETQYF.

CDR3: CASSYSMNTEAFF. The CDR3 bases are TGTGCCAGCAGTTACTCGATGAACACTGAAGCTTTCTTT. The V call is TRBV6-5, the J call TRBJ1-1; D not resolved. With 0 bases removed from V and 0 bases from J, the gap between germline ends came to 2 bases. The CDR3 totals 13 residues. The V gene's germline CDR1 is MNHEY and CDR2 SVGAGI.